The sequence of this TCR beta chain was determined in a study of shared clonotypes between healthy human individuals. CDR1 SGHAT and CDR2 FQNNGV come from the germline V gene. V lost 2 bases to trimming and J lost 3 bases, with 11 bases between them. The CDR3 spans 14 residues. Profiled with immunoSEQ multiplex PCR; TCRdb holds only in-frame clones, not every one. The data hold roughly 2.4 million clones, with around 95% observed a single time. The gene calls are TRBV11-2 and TRBJ2-7, with TRBD1 as a possible D gene (5 bases). This receptor was identified in a young man in good health. The sequenced sample was naive CD4+ T cells sorted from blood. Subset of the sample: CD45RA+ positively selected. This CDR3 is CASSLSRGFYEQYF. The CDR3 region has the DNA TGTGCCAGCAGCTTATCTAGGGGATTCTACGAGCAGTACTTC.